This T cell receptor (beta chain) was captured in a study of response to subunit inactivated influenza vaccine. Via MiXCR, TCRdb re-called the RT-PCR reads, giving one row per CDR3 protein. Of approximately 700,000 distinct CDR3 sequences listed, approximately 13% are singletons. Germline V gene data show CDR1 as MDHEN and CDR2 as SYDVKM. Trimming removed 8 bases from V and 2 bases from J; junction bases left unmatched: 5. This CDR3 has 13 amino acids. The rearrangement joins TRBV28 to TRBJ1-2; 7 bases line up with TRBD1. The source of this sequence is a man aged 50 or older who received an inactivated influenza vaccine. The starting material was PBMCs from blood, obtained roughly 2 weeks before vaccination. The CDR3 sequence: CASRTGWNYGYTF. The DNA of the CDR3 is TGTGCCAGCCGGACAGGTTGGAACTATGGCTACACCTTC.